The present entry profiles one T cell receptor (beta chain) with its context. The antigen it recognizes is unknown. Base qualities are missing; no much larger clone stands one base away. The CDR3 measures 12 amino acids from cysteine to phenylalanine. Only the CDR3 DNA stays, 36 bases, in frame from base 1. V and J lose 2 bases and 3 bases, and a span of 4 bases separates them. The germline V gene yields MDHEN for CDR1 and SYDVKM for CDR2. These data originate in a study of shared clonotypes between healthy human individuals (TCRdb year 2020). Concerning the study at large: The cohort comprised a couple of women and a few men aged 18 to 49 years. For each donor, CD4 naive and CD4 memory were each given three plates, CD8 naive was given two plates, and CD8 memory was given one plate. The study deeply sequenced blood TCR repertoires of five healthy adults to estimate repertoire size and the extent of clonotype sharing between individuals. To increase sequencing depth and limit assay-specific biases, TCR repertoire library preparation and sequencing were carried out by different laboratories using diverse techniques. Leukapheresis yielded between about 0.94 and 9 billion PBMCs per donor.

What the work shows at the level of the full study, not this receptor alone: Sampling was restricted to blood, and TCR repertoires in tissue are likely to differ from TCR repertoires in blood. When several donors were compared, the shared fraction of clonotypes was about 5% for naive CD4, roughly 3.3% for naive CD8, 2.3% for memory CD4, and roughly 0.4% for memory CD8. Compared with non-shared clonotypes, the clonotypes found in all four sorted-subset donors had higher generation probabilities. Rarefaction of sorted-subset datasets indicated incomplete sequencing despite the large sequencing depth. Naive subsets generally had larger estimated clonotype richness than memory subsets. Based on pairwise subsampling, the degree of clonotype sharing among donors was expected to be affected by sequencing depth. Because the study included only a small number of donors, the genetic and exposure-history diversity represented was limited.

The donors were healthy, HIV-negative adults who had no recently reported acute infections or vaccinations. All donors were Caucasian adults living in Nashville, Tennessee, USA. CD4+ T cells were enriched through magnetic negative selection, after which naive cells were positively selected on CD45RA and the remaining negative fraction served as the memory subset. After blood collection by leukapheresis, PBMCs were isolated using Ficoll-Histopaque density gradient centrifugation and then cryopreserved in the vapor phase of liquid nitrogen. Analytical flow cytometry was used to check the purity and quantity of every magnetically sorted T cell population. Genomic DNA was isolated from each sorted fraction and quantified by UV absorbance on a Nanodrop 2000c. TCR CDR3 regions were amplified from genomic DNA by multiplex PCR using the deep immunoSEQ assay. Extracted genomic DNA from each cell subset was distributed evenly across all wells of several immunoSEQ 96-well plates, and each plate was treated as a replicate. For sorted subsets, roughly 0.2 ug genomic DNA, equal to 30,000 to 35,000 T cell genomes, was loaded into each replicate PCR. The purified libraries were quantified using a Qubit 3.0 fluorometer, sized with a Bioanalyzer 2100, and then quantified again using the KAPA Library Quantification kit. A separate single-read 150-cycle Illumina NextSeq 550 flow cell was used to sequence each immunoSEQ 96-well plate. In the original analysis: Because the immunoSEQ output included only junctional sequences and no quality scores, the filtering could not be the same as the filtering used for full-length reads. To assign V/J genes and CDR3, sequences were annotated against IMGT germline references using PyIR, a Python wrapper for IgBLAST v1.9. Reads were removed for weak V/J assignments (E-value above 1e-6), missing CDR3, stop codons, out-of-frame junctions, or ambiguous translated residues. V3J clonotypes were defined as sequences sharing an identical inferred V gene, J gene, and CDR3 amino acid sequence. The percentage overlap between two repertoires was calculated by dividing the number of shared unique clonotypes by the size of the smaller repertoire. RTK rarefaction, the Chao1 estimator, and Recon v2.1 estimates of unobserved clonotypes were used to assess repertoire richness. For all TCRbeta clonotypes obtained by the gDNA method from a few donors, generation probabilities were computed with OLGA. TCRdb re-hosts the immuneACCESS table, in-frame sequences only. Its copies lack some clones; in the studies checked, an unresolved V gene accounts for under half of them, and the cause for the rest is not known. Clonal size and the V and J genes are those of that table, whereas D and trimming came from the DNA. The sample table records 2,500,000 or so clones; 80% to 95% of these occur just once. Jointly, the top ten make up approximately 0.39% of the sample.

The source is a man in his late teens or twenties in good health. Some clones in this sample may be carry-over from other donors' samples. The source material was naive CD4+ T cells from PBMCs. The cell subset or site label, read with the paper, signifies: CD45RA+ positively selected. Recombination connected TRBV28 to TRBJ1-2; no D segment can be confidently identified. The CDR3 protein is CASSLAHYGYTF. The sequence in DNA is TGTGCCAGCAGTTTAGCCCACTATGGCTACACCTTC.